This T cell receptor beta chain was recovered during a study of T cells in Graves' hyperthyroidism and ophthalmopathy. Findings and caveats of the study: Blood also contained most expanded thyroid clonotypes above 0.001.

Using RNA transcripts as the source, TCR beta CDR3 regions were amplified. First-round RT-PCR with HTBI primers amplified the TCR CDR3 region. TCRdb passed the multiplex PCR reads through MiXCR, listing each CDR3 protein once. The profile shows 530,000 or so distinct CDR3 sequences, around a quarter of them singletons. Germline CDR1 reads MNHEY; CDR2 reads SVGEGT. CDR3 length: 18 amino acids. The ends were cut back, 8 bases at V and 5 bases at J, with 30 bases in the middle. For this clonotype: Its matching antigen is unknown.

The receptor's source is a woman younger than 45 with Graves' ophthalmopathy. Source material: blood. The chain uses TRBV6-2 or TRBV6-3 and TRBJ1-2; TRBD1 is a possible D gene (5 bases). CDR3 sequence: CASHPRSGAPPLWYGYTF. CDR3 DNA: TGTGCCAGCCACCCTCGATCCGGGGCGCCCCCCCTCTGGTATGGCTACACCTTC.